A selection of T cell receptor beta chains follows, all from one sample in a study of OX40 agonist ivuxolimab in advanced cancers. Libraries were prepared by immunoSEQ multiplex PCR; TCRdb keeps only in-frame clonotypes and omits some of them. The sample contains under 75,000 clones, about 83% of which appear only once. The input for sequencing was CD4+ or CD8+ T cells sorted from blood, taken in a trial of the OX40 agonist ivuxolimab. The receptors derive from an adult with an advanced solid tumor such as melanoma, head and neck, liver or kidney cancer. The CDR3 runs from the conserved cysteine through the conserved F or W. A D gene is named only where the DNA matches it firmly. Rows may omit the clone size; those that give it use once, few, many or a size class.

j_gene	v_gene	d_gene	abundance	CDR3aa	CDR3nt
TRBJ1-5	TRBV18	TRBD1	NA	CASSPGQGSQHF	TGTGCCAGCTCACCAGGACAGGGTTCCCAGCATTTT
TRBJ1-1	TRBV18	NA	few	CASSAGNTEAFF	TGTGCCAGCTCAGCGGGAAACACTGAAGCTTTCTTT
TRBJ1-1	TRBV29-1	NA	few	CSVSNGLNTEAFF	TGCAGCGTTTCCAACGGACTGAACACTGAAGCTTTCTTT
TRBJ1-2	TRBV19	NA	NA	CASSMGGRYYGYTF	TGTGCCAGTAGTATGGGCGGCCGCTATTATGGCTACACCTTC
TRBJ1-2	TRBV29-1	NA	NA	CSVRALNYGYTF	TGCAGCGTTCGGGCCCTGAACTATGGCTACACCTTC
TRBJ1-2	TRBV7-8	NA	NA	CASSAGRGYGYTF	TGTGCCAGCAGCGCCGGTCGGGGCTATGGCTACACCTTC
TRBJ2-3	TRBV6-1	NA	NA	CASSEGLGSTDTQYF	TGTGCCAGCAGTGAAGGACTAGGGTCTACAGATACGCAGTATTTT
TRBJ1-2	TRBV28	NA	NA	CATGGGDGYTF	TGTGCCACGGGGGGCGGAGATGGCTACACCTTC
TRBJ2-1	TRBV5-1	TRBD1	NA	CASSGGQGVNEQFF	TGCGCCAGCAGCGGGGGACAGGGGGTCAATGAGCAGTTCTTC
TRBJ2-3	TRBV5-1	TRBD1	once	CASSEATGGPSTDTQYF	TGCGCCAGCAGCGAGGCAACAGGGGGCCCTAGCACAGATACGCAGTATTTT
TRBJ2-7	TRBV28	TRBD1	once	CASSDGTGGSYEQYF	TGTGCCAGCAGCGACGGGACAGGGGGCTCCTACGAGCAGTACTTC
TRBJ1-6	TRBV30	NA	NA	CAWSGKGQGSPLHF	TGTGCCTGGAGCGGAAAGGGCCAGGGTTCACCCCTCCACTTT
TRBJ2-5	TRBV5-1	NA	NA	CASSYTGFEETQYF	TGCGCCAGCAGCTATACAGGGTTCGAAGAGACCCAGTACTTC
TRBJ2-3	TRBV18	TRBD2	NA	CASSPGSGGRADTQYF	TGTGCCAGCTCACCGGGTTCGGGAGGTCGGGCAGATACGCAGTATTTT
TRBJ2-7	TRBV6-6	TRBD1	NA	CASRRSGQGLYEQYF	TGTGCCAGCAGGCGATCGGGACAGGGATTATACGAGCAGTACTTC
TRBJ2-7	TRBV7-6	TRBD2	NA	CASSLAPGGNYEQYF	TGTGCCAGCAGCTTAGCGCCGGGGGGAAACTACGAGCAGTACTTC